Shown below are 8 T cell receptor beta chains from a single sample sequenced in a study of post-analysis software for immune sequencing data. The authors incorporated unique molecular identifiers into the TCR beta cDNA libraries. Each CDR3 protein gets one entry after TCRdb re-called the PCR reads with MiXCR. The sample shows roughly 540,000 distinct CDR3 sequences, approximately 34% of them seen only once. No antigen has been assigned to these receptors. The study's findings and limits: Comparison of patients with controls showed four or five TRBV segments more frequent in patients, TRBV5-6, TRBV5-1 and TRBV20-1 among them.

The specimen was blood. The receptor set was obtained from a girl younger than 18 with multiple sclerosis.

This clonotype turned up a few times. The gene calls are TRBV6-2 or TRBV6-3 and TRBJ1-2; D is ambiguous. Germline V lookup: CDR1 MNHEY, CDR2 SVGEGT. V lost 2 bases and J lost 2, with 18 bases in between. CDR3 size: 17 residues. The CDR3 sequence is CASSYDGPTALNYGYTF. Here the CDR3 DNA reads TGTGCCAGCAGTTACGATGGGCCCACAGCCCTAAACTATGGCTACACCTTC.

The chain recombines TRBV5-1 with TRBJ2-3, with a tentative D call TRBD1 (5 bases). Trimming removed 7 bases from V and 0 bases from J, with 15 bases in between. CDR1 is SGHRS, CDR2 YFSETQ, per germline. This CDR3 spans 15 amino acids. CDR3: CASSPRQSSTDTQYF. DNA of the CDR3: TGCGCCAGCTCCCCTCGACAGTCTAGCACAGATACGCAGTATTTT.

The gene calls are TRBV5-1 and TRBJ2-1; possibly TRBD1 for D (5 bases). Germline values: CDR1 SGHRS, CDR2 YFSETQ. V lost 1 base and J lost 2, with 13 bases in between. The CDR3 sequence is 16 residues long. CDR3 protein: CASSLKGNLAYNEQFF. CDR3 sequence (DNA): TGCGCCAGCAGCTTGAAGGGGAATCTGGCCTACAATGAGCAGTTCTTC.

The chain employs TRBV28 and TRBJ1-1; TRBD1 is a possible D gene (6 bases). Germline loops: CDR1 MDHEN, CDR2 SYDVKM. CDR3 size: 15 residues. Trimming removed 6 bases at V and 2 bases at J, with 16 bases between. The CDR3 is CASRTTGIFNTEAFF. CDR3 DNA sequence: TGTGCCAGCAGGACTACAGGGATATTTAACACTGAAGCTTTCTTT.

The chain uses TRBV7-9 and TRBJ1-1; 9 nucleotides agree with TRBD1. After removal of 1 base from V and 8 bases from J, the junction contained 2 bases not matched to a gene. Germline V gene sequence: CDR1 SEHNR, CDR2 FQNEAQ (reference sequence). The CDR3 is 13 residues long. The CDR3 bases are TGTGCCAGCAGCTTAGTTACAGGGGGCGAAGCTTTCTTT. Its translation is CASSLVTGGEAFF.

The rearrangement links TRBV20-1 to TRBJ2-1; TRBD2 is a possible D gene (7 bases). Germline lookup yields CDR1 DFQATT and CDR2 SNEGSKA (reference sequence). The CDR3 has 15 amino acids. V lost 2 bases and J 8 bases, leaving 19 bases between the germline ends. The CDR3 here is CSARKAFGGAYEQFF. DNA for the CDR3: TGCAGTGCTAGAAAGGCATTTGGGGGGGCCTATGAGCAGTTCTTC.

The rearrangement links TRBV27 to TRBJ2-1; possibly TRBD1 or TRBD2 for D (6 bases each). The CDR3 loop spans 15 amino acids. Germline lookup yields CDR1 MNHEY and CDR2 SMNVEV (reference sequence). V lost 5 bases, J lost 4 bases, and 15 bases lay in between. CDR3 loop: CASSVGGYRYNEQFF. As DNA, the CDR3 is TGTGCCAGCAGTGTAGGGGGGTATAGGTACAATGAGCAGTTCTTC.

The chain has TRBV5-1 and TRBJ2-5, with TRBD1 matching 9 bases. The CDR3 has 13 residues. CDR1 and CDR2 (germline): SGHRS, YFSETQ. V dropped 5 bases and J dropped 5; count of bases not matched to a gene: 4. The CDR3 DNA follows: TGCGCCAGCAGAAGGGACAGGGTCGAGACCCAGTACTTC. It yields the protein CASRRDRVETQYF.